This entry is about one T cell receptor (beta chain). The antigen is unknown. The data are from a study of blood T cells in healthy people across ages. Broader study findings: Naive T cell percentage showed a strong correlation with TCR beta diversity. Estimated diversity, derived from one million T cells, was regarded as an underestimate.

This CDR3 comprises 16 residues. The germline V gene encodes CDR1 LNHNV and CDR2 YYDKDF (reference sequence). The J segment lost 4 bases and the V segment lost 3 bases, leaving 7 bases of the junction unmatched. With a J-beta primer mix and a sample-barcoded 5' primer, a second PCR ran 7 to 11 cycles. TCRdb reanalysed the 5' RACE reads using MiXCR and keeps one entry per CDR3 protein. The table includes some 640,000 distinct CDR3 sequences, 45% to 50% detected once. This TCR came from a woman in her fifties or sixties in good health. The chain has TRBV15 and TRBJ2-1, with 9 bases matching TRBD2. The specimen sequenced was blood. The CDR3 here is CATSSLLAGMYNEQFF. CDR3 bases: TGTGCCACCAGCAGTCTTCTAGCGGGAATGTACAATGAGCAGTTCTTC.